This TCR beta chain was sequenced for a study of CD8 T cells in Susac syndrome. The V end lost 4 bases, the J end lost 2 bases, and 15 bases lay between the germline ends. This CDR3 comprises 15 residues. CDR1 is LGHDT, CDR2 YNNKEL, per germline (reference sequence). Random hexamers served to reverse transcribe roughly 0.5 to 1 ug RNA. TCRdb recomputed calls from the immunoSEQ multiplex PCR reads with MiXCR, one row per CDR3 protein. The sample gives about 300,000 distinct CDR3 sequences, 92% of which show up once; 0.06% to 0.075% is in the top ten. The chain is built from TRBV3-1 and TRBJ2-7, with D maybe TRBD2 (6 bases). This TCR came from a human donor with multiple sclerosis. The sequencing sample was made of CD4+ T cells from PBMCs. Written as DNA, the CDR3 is TGTGCCAGCAGCCCGGACGCGACTAGAACCTACGAGCAGTACTTC. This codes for CASSPDATRTYEQYF.